This passage covers 4 T cell receptor beta chains from one sample sequenced in a study of blood T cell repertoires in COVID-19. Here immunoSEQ multiplex PCR was the method, and the copy in TCRdb shows in-frame clones only, minus some. The data contain some 240,000 clones, roughly 84% of them singletons. Sequencing was carried out using peripheral blood. Source of these receptors: a woman in her thirties or forties who had recovered from COVID-19.

This clone was seen a single time. The rearrangement joins TRBV28 to TRBJ2-7; D is possibly TRBD2 (5 bases). V lost 3 bases and J 4 bases, leaving 22 bases between the germline ends. Germline lookup yields CDR1 MDHEN and CDR2 SYDVKM. The CDR3 extends over 17 amino acids. CDR3 in amino acids: CASSFGDERASRYEQYF. In DNA form, the CDR3 reads TGTGCCAGCAGTTTCGGAGATGAGAGGGCCTCGCGGTACGAGCAGTACTTC. The full variable domain, its missing parts supplied by reference TRBV28 and TRBJ2-7, is DVKVTQSSRYLVKRTGEKVFLECVQDMDHENMFWYRQDPGLGLRLIYFSYDVKMKEKGDIPEGYSVSREKKERFSLILESASTNQTSMYLCASSFGDERASRYEQYFGPGTRLTVT.

The chain combines TRBV18 with TRBJ2-5; maybe TRBD1 (5 bases). Looked up from germline, CDR1 is KGHSH and CDR2 is LQKENI. The CDR3 has 14 amino acids. V lost 3 bases and J 2 bases, leaving 10 bases between the germline ends. In nucleotides, the CDR3 is TGTGCCAGCTCACCGAGACAGCCACAAGAGACCCAGTACTTC. This gives the protein CASSPRQPQETQYF.

The gene calls are TRBV3-1 (or the pseudogene TRBV3-2) and TRBJ2-2; a possible D gene is TRBD1 (5 bases). The germline CDR1 and CDR2 sequences are LGHDT and YNNKEL (reference sequence). The CDR3 spans 14 residues. Trimming stripped 7 bases from V and 5 bases from J, with 14 bases between. CDR3 DNA: TGTGCCAGCACCCCATTCCAGGGTACCGGGGAGCTGTTTTTT. This gives the protein CASTPFQGTGELFF.

This sequence joins TRBV28 and TRBJ1-5; 7 nucleotides match TRBD1. CDR3 length: 14 residues. V trimming: 6 bases; J trimming: 2 bases; junction bases outside the gene matches: 4. The germline V gene has CDR1 MDHEN and CDR2 SYDVKM. The CDR3 sequence is CASRLDRGNQPQHF. The CDR3 nucleotides read TGTGCCAGCAGACTTGACAGGGGCAATCAGCCCCAGCATTTT.